The 8 T cell receptor beta chains below come from one sample, sequenced in a study of blood T cell repertoires in COVID-19. Generated by immunoSEQ multiplex PCR, the TCRdb table keeps only in-frame clones and is missing some. The sample holds about 170,000 clones; roughly 86% are singletons and the top ten take about 2.7%. Sequencing was done on a sample of peripheral blood. The receptors come from an elderly woman with COVID-19, enrolled during active disease.

The rearrangement uses TRBV7-2 and TRBJ1-5, with 11 bases lining up with TRBD1. This CDR3 spans 14 amino acids. The germline V gene encodes CDR1 SGHTA and CDR2 FQGNSA. The J segment lost 6 bases and the V segment lost 4 bases, leaving 2 bases of the junction unmatched. CDR3 DNA: TGTGCCAGCAGCTGGACAGGGGGCCCTCAGCCCCAGCATTTT. Translated, it gives CASSWTGGPQPQHF.

The chain couples TRBV12-5 to TRBJ2-7, with 7 bases lining up with TRBD1. Germline values: CDR1 LGHNT, CDR2 FRNRAP. V dropped 0 bases and J dropped 4; count of bases not matched to a gene: 6. The CDR3 contains 15 residues. In DNA, the CDR3 is TGTGCTAGTGGTTTGGTGAGGGGGCGTATGTACGAGCAGTACTTC. It translates to CASGLVRGRMYEQYF.

The chain employs TRBV5-1 and TRBJ2-5; no firm D call. Germline CDR1 SGHRS, CDR2 YFSETQ. The CDR3 loop spans 13 amino acids. V was shortened by 4 bases and J by 3 bases, with 10 bases between the two germline ends. The CDR3 region is CASSPGPKETQYF. For the CDR3, the DNA is TGCGCCAGCAGCCCTGGGCCGAAAGAGACCCAGTACTTC.

The chain carries TRBV3-1 (or the pseudogene TRBV3-2) and TRBJ2-2, with 14 nucleotides matching TRBD2. Germline V lookup: CDR1 LGHDT, CDR2 YNNKEL (reference sequence). CDR3 length: 17 amino acids. Germline trimming cut 6 bases from V and 4 bases from J; bases unmatched to any gene: 7. The CDR3 coding sequence is TGTGCCAGCAGTCAGGGACTAGCGGGGGCCTCCACCGGGGAGCTGTTTTTT. Translation gives CASSQGLAGASTGELFF.

The rearrangement uses TRBV5-4 and TRBJ2-3, with TRBD2 matching over 8 bases. Trimming removed 0 bases from V and 4 bases from J; junction bases left unmatched: 7. The CDR3 has 16 amino acids. The V gene's germline CDR1 is SGHNT and CDR2 YYREEE (reference sequence). In nucleotides, the CDR3 is TGTGCCAGCAGCTTGGCTGTGCGGGGGGTAGCAGATACGCAGTATTTT. Its protein is CASSLAVRGVADTQYF.

J is TRBJ2-7 and V is TRBV5-5; D gene uncertain. V was cut by 1 base and J by 6 bases, with 5 bases left in between. Per the germline V gene, CDR1 is SGHKS and CDR2 is YYEKEE (reference sequence). The CDR3 length is 11 residues. The CDR3 region is CASSLLSEQYF. In DNA form, the CDR3 reads TGTGCCAGCAGCTTGCTCTCCGAGCAGTACTTC.

The chain combines TRBV6-6 with TRBJ1-5; the D gene is possibly TRBD1 (6 bases). The ends were cut back, 0 bases at V and 0 bases at J, with 9 bases in the middle. The germline CDR1 and CDR2 sequences are MNHNY and SVGAGI (reference sequence). This CDR3 has 16 amino acids. The CDR3 DNA is TGTGCCAGCAGTTACTCGGGGGGGCATAGCAATCAGCCCCAGCATTTT. Protein sequence: CASSYSGGHSNQPQHF.

The chain employs TRBV29-1 and TRBJ2-3; D possibly corresponds to TRBD2 (6 bases). CDR1 is SQVTM and CDR2 is ANQGSEA in the germline V gene. This CDR3 spans 14 amino acids. V lost 8 bases and J lost 2, with 17 bases in between. In nucleotides, the CDR3 is TGCAGCATCGGGACTTCGGCTATCACAGATACGCAGTATTTT. Residues: CSIGTSAITDTQYF.